This T cell receptor (beta chain) was sequenced during a study of identical twins. TCRdb used MiXCR to reprocess the 5' RACE reads, holding one entry per CDR3 protein. The sample has some 210,000 distinct CDR3 sequences, approximately 15% seen once. Whole-study results and caveats: Models predicted less out-of-frame TCR alpha sharing in monozygotic twins than was found.

Comment on this clonotype: The antigen is unknown.

The CDR3 spans 13 residues. Trimming pared 3 bases from V and 3 bases from J, leaving 8 bases between. This sample was also put to use in a study of T cells expressing NK-cell markers. That paper states: Restriction of sorting to alpha-beta TCR T cells was accomplished in several experiments using an anti-gamma-delta TCR antibody.

The source of this sequence is a woman in her late teens or twenties in good health. This rearrangement joins TRBV12-3 or TRBV12-4 to TRBJ2-5; D unresolved. The sequencing sample was made of CD8+ T cells sorted from blood. In nucleotides, the CDR3 is TGTGCCAGCAGTTTGAGACTTGAAGAGACCCAGTACTTC. Encoded protein: CASSLRLEETQYF.